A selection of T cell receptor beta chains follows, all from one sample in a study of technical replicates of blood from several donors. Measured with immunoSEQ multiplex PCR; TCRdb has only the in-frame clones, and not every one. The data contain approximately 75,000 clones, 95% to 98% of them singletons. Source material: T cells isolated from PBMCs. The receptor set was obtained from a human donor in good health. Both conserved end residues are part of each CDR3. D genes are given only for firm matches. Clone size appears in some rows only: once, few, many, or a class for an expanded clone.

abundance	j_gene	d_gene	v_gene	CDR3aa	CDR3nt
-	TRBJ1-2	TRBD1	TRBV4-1	CASSQLGTGGFGSGYTF	TGCGCCAGCAGCCAACTCGGGACAGGGGGCTTCGGGAGTGGCTACACCTTC
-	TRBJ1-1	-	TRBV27	CASRGWGENTEAFF	TGTGCCAGCAGGGGATGGGGGGAGAACACTGAAGCTTTCTTT
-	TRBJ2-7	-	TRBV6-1	CASSTTAIYEQYF	TGTGCCAGCAGTACGACAGCTATCTACGAGCAGTACTTC
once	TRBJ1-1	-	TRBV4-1	CASSRAGGAGTEAFF	TGCGCCAGCAGCCGGGCGGGGGGGGCCGGCACTGAAGCTTTCTTT
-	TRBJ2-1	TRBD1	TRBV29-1	CSVPDRGSYNEQFF	TGCAGCGTTCCCGACAGGGGATCCTACAATGAGCAGTTCTTC
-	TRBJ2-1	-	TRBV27	CASSFRGGTYNEQFF	TGTGCCAGCAGTTTTCGAGGAGGAACCTACAATGAGCAGTTCTTC
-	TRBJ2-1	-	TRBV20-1	CSARASDEQFF	TGCAGTGCTAGAGCAAGCGATGAGCAGTTCTTC
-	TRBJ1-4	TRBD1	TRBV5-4	CASSLGQAELNEKLFF	TGTGCCAGCAGCTTAGGACAGGCGGAACTGAATGAAAAACTGTTTTTT
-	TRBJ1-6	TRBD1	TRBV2	CASTNRGRTGFNSPLHF	TGTGCCAGCACTAACCGAGGAAGGACAGGCTTTAATTCACCCCTCCACTTT
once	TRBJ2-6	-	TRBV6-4	CASSDSFRGGANVLTF	TGTGCCAGCAGTGACTCGTTTAGAGGTGGGGCCAACGTCCTGACTTTC
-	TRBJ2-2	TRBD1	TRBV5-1	CATWTGGTNTGELFF	TGCGCCACCTGGACAGGGGGTACGAACACCGGGGAGCTGTTTTTT
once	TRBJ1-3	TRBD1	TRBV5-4	CASSTGGEGAINTIYF	TGTGCCAGCAGCACCGGGGGGGAGGGGGCGATAAACACCATATATTTT
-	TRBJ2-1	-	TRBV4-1	CASSPSGVSYNEQFF	TGCGCCAGCAGCCCCTCAGGGGTATCCTACAATGAGCAGTTCTTC
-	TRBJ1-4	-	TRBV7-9	CASSLASGGGNEKLFF	TGTGCCAGCAGCTTAGCGTCGGGAGGGGGTAATGAAAAACTGTTTTTT
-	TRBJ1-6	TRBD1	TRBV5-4	CASSQTGGDGSPLHF	TGTGCCAGCAGCCAGACAGGGGGCGATGGTTCACCCCTCCACTTT